Here is one TCR beta chain with its context. The antigen is unknown. Primers used in a second PCR of roughly 6 to 11 cycles were a sample-barcoded 5' primer and a J-beta primer mix. The template-switch adaptor, which had 12 random nucleotides, put a tag on each cDNA molecule. TCRdb passed the 5' RACE reads through MiXCR, listing each CDR3 protein once. The sample consists of 1.5 million to 2 million distinct CDR3 sequences, approximately 28% of them appearing once. After removal of 1 base from V and 5 bases from J, the junction contained 7 bases not matched to a gene. This CDR3 contains 15 residues. Healthy Russian Caucasian donors spanned ages about 6 to 95 years. The sample belongs to a study of blood T cells in healthy people across ages. Study findings and constraints: The unknown donor CMV status may have confounded expanded clonotype changes. Age brought a roughly linear fall in TCR beta diversity measured per million T cells.

This receptor was taken from a woman in her twenties or thirties in good health. This chain connects TRBV12-3 or TRBV12-4 to TRBJ2-7; 8 nucleotides match TRBD2. Sequencing used blood. The CDR3 DNA follows: TGTGCCAGCAGTTTAGTAAGCGGGAGAATCCACGAGCAGTACTTC. Encoded protein: CASSLVSGRIHEQYF.